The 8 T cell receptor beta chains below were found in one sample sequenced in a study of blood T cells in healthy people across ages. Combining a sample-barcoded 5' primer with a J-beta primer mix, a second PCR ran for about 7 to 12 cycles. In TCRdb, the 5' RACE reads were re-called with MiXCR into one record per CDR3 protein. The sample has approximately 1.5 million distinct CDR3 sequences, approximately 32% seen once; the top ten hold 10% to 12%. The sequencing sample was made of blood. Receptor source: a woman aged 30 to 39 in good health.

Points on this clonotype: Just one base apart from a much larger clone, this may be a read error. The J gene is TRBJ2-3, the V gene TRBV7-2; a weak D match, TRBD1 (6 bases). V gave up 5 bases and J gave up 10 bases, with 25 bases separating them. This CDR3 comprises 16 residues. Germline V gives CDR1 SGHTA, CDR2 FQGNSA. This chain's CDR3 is CASSAPVTGRGDAQYF. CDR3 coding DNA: TGTGCCAGCAGCGCCCCGGTGACAGGTCGAGGCGATGCGCAGTATTTT.

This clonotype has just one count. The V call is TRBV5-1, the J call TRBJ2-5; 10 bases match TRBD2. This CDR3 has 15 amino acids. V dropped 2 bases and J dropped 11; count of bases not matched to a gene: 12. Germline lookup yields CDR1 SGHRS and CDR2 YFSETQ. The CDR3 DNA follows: TGCGCCAGCAGCTTCAATCTAGCGGGAGACAATGAGCAGTACTTC. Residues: CASSFNLAGDNEQYF.

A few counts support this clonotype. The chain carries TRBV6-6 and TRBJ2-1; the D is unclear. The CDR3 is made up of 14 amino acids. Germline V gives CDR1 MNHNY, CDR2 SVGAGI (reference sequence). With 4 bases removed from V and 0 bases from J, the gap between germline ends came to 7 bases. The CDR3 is CASSSVASYNEQFF. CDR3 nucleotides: TGTGCCAGCAGTTCGGTGGCCTCCTACAATGAGCAGTTCTTC.

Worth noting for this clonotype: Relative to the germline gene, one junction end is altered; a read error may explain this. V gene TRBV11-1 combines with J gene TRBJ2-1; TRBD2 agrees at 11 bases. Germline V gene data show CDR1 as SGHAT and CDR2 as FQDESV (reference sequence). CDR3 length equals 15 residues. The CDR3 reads CTSSFLSGRGTEQFF. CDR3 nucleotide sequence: TGTACCAGCAGCTTCCTTAGCGGGAGGGGCACGGAGCAGTTCTTC.

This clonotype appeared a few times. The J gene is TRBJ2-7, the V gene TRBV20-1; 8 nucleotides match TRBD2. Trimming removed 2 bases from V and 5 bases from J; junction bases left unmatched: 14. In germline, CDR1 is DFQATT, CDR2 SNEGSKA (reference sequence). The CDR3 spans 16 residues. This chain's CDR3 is CSARTHQERELDEQYF. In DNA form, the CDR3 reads TGCAGTGCTAGAACCCACCAGGAGCGGGAGCTGGACGAGCAGTACTTC.

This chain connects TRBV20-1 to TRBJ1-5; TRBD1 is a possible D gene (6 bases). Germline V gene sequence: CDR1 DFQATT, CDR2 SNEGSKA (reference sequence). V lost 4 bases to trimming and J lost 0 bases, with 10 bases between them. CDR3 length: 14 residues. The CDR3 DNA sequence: TGCAGTGCTAAGTCGGACAGTAGCAATCAGCCCCAGCATTTT. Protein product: CSAKSDSSNQPQHF.

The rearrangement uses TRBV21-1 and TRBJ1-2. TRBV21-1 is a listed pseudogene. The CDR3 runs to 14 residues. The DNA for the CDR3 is TGTGCCAGCAGCAAATGGGGGGGAGGCCATGGCTACACCTTC. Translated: CASSKWGGGHGYTF.

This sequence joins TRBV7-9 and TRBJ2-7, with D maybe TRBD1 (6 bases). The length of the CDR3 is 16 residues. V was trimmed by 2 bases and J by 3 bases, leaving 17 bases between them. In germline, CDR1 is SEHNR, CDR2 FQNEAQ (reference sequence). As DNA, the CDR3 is TGTGCCAGCAGCTTACAACCGGGCAGGGGAAGCTACGAGCAGTACTTC. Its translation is CASSLQPGRGSYEQYF.